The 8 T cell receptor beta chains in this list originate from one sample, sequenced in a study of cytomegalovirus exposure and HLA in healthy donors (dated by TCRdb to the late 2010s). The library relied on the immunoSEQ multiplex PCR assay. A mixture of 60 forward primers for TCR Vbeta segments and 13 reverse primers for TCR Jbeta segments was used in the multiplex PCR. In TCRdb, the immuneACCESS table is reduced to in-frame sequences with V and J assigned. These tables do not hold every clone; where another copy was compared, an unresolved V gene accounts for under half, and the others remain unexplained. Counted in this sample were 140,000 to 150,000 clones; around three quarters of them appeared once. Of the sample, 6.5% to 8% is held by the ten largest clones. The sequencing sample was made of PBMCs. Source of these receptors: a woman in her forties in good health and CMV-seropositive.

CDR3 sequence: CASSSLARTDTQYF. DNA for the CDR3: TGTGCCAGCAGTTCACTAGCTCGCACAGATACGCAGTATTTT. This chain uses TRBV27 with TRBJ2-3; TRBD2 is a possible D gene (6 bases). Germline V CDR1 and CDR2: MNHEY, SMNVEV (reference sequence). The CDR3 has 14 residues. Trimming took off 4 bases at V and 1 base at J, with 9 bases between the two ends.

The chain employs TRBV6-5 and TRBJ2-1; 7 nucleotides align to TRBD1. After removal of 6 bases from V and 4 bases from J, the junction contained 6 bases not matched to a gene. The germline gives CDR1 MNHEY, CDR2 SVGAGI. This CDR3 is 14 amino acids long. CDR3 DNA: TGTGCCAGCAGAGGGGGACAGCGTTACAATGAGCAGTTCTTC. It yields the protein CASRGGQRYNEQFF.

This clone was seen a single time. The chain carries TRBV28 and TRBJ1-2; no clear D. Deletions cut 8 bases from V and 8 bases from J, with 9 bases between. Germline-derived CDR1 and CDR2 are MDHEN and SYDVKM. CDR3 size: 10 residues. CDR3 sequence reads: CASYDGGYTF. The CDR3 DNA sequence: TGTGCCAGCTATGACGGGGGCTACACCTTC.

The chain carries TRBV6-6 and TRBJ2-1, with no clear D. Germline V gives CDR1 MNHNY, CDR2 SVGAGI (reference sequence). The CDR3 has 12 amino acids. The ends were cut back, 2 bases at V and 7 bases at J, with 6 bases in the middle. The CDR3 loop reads CASSYLGNEQFF. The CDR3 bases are TGTGCCAGCAGTTACCTCGGGAATGAGCAGTTCTTC.

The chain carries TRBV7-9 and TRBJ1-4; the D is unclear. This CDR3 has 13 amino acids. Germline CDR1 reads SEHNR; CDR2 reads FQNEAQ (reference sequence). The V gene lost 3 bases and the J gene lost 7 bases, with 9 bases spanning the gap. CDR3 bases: TGTGCCAGCAGCTTCACGGGTATTGAAAAACTGTTTTTT. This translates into CASSFTGIEKLFF.

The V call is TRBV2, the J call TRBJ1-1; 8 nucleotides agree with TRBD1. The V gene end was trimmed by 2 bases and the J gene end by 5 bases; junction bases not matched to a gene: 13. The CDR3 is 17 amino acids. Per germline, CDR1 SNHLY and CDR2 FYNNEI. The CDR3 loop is CASSEKGGQGTRTEAFF. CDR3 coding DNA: TGTGCCAGCAGTGAAAAGGGAGGACAGGGAACGCGGACTGAAGCTTTCTTT.

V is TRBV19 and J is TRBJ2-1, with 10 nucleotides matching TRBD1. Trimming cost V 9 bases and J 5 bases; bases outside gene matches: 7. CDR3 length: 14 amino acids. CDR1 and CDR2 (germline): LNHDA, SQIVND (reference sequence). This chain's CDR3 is CASHGTGDNNEQFF. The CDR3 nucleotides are TGTGCCAGCCATGGGACAGGGGATAACAATGAGCAGTTCTTC.

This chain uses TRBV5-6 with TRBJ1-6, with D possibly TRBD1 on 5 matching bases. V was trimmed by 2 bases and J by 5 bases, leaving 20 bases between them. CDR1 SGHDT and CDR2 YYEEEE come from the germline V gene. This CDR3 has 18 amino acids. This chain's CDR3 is CASSFWRGTGVDNSPLHF. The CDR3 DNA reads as TGTGCCAGCAGCTTTTGGCGGGGGACCGGGGTGGATAATTCACCCCTCCACTTT.